The source of this TCR beta chain is a study of blood T cell repertoires in COVID-19. The data were produced by immunoSEQ multiplex PCR, yet TCRdb's version contains in-frame clones alone and is incomplete. The sample shows fewer than 200,000 clones, 84% of them seen only once. Germline loops: CDR1 MNHEY, CDR2 SMNVEV (reference sequence). CDR3 length equals 15 residues. Trimming removed 3 bases from V and 5 bases from J, with 16 bases in between. This receptor was obtained from a man aged 45 to 65 who had recovered from COVID-19. Source material: PBMCs or T cells enriched from blood (not recorded which). V gene TRBV27 combines with J gene TRBJ2-5; perhaps TRBD2 as D (6 bases). CDR3 residues: CASSFWASEWETQYF. In DNA, the CDR3 is TGTGCCAGCAGTTTTTGGGCTAGCGAGTGGGAGACCCAGTACTTC.